These 17 T cell receptor beta chains originate from one sample sequenced in a study of beta chain features in type 1 diabetes. The study reverse transcribed the entire isolated RNA, so it sequenced expressed TCRB transcripts. Produced via immunoSEQ multiplex PCR; TCRdb's table is partial and in-frame only. The sample holds more than 60,000 clones, roughly three fifths seen once. The sample comprised Tregs from blood. The receptors derive from a woman between 18 and 29 years old in good health.

The rearrangement uses TRBV5-1 and TRBJ2-3, with 10 positions matching TRBD2. The germline V gene has CDR1 SGHRS and CDR2 YFSETQ. The CDR3 totals 15 residues. V lost 1 base and J lost 4; bases outside the gene matches: 3. The CDR3 spells CASSLSGRVPDTQYF. CDR3 nucleotide sequence: TGCGCCAGCAGCTTGAGCGGGAGGGTCCCAGATACGCAGTATTTT.

This clone was seen only a few times. The J gene is TRBJ2-3, the V gene TRBV27; a possible D gene is TRBD2 (6 bases). V was pared by 3 bases and J by 1 base, with 11 bases between. CDR3 length: 15 residues. The germline V gene has CDR1 MNHEY and CDR2 SMNVEV (reference sequence). The CDR3: CASSFGGIGTDTQYF. The CDR3 region has the DNA TGTGCCAGCAGTTTCGGGGGAATTGGCACAGATACGCAGTATTTT.

This clone ranks as medium-sized (0.01 to 0.1%). In DNA, the CDR3 is TGTGCCAGCAGCTCGCAGCGGGGGGCCTCCTACGAGCAGTACTTC. Translation: CASSSQRGASYEQYF. The chain couples TRBV7-2 to TRBJ2-7, with 9 bases fitting TRBD2. This CDR3 has 15 amino acids. The germline gives CDR1 SGHTA, CDR2 FQGNSA. V dropped 4 bases and J dropped 0; count of bases not matched to a gene: 4.

This clone was detected only a few times. The chain links TRBV5-1 to TRBJ2-5, with D uncertain. The ends were cut back, 2 bases at V and 1 base at J, with 6 bases in the middle. Germline-derived CDR1 and CDR2 are SGHRS and YFSETQ. The length of the CDR3 is 13 residues. The CDR3 DNA reads TGCGCCAGCAGCTTTAGCATCCAAGAGACCCAGTACTTC. Residues: CASSFSIQETQYF.

V and J are TRBV11-3 and TRBJ2-7, with 8 positions matching TRBD2. V was clipped by 5 bases and J by 2 bases; unmatched bases: 11. This CDR3 is 16 amino acids long. The V gene's germline CDR1 is SGHNT and CDR2 YENEEA. The CDR3 reads CASSPGGREAPYEQYF. DNA for the CDR3: TGTGCCAGCAGCCCGGGTGGGCGGGAGGCGCCCTACGAGCAGTACTTC.

The chain carries TRBV7-2 and TRBJ1-2; D might be TRBD1 (6 bases). Trimming removed 0 bases from V and 8 bases from J, with 10 bases in between. The CDR3 sequence is 13 residues long. Germline-derived CDR1 and CDR2 are SGHTA and FQGNSA. The CDR3 region has the DNA TGTGCCAGCAGCTTAGCGGCCAGGGGAGGCTACACCTTC. Protein sequence: CASSLAARGGYTF.

V usage is TRBV15 and J usage is TRBJ2-7; 7 bases match TRBD2. This CDR3 contains 13 residues. The V and J ends lost 3 bases and 2 bases, in that order; junction bases with no gene match: 1. The germline V gene encodes CDR1 LNHNV and CDR2 YYDKDF (reference sequence). The CDR3 DNA is TGTGCCACCAGCAGCCGGGGGGCCTACGAGCAGTACTTC. Protein: CATSSRGAYEQYF.

This sequence joins TRBV6-1 and TRBJ1-5; maybe TRBD1 (5 bases). Trimming stripped 3 bases from V and 5 bases from J, with 11 bases between. Germline V gene data show CDR1 as MNHNS and CDR2 as SASEGT. The CDR3 totals 14 residues. The CDR3 nucleotides read TGTGCCAGCAGTGACACTGGGGGGTATCAGCCCCAGCATTTT. Amino acid sequence: CASSDTGGYQPQHF.

V gene TRBV10-3 combines with J gene TRBJ2-3; a possible D gene is TRBD2 (5 bases). The CDR3 extends over 15 amino acids. CDR1 is ENHRY, CDR2 SYGVKD, per germline. Deletions cut 4 bases from V and 6 bases from J, with 17 bases between. Here the CDR3 reads CAISGGPLGVDTQYF. In DNA, the CDR3 is TGTGCCATCAGTGGCGGGCCTCTTGGGGTGGATACGCAGTATTTT.

In its sample, this clone was seen once. V usage is TRBV4-3 and J usage is TRBJ2-1, with 7 bases matching TRBD2. V shed 1 base, J shed 6 bases, and the junction held 6 bases outside the gene matches. The CDR3 runs to 15 residues. Germline CDR1 reads LGHNA; CDR2 reads YSLEER. CDR3 DNA: TGCGCCAGCAGCCAAGTCCCTAGCGGTACCAATGAGCAGTTCTTC. Protein sequence: CASSQVPSGTNEQFF.

The rearrangement joins TRBV5-1 to TRBJ2-1; TRBD2 matches 10 bases. The V gene's germline CDR1 is SGHRS and CDR2 YFSETQ. V lost 4 bases and J lost 6; bases outside the gene matches: 10. The CDR3 runs to 16 residues. CDR3 DNA sequence: TGCGCCAGCAGCACAGATCTAGCGGGAGACGGCAATGAGCAGTTCTTC. Its translation: CASSTDLAGDGNEQFF.

This clone has a single count. V usage is TRBV29-1 and J usage is TRBJ1-1, with D possibly being TRBD1 (5 bases). Germline V gives CDR1 SQVTM, CDR2 ANQGSEA. The CDR3 has 11 amino acids. V lost 8 bases to trimming and J lost 1 base, with 8 bases between them. The chain's CDR3 is CSLGGNTEAFF. CDR3 coding DNA: TGCAGCCTCGGGGGGAACACTGAAGCTTTCTTT.

V is TRBV18 and J is TRBJ2-1; 7 bases are shared with TRBD2. This CDR3 contains 14 residues. V lost 2 bases to trimming and J lost 7 bases; unmatched junction nucleotides: 5. From germline, CDR1 is KGHSH and CDR2 LQKENI. The CDR3 is CASSPGLDGNEQFF. The CDR3 nucleotides are TGTGCCAGCTCACCAGGACTAGATGGAAATGAGCAGTTCTTC.

This clone was seen a handful of times. The genes are TRBV7-2 and TRBJ2-1; 13 bases are a match to TRBD2. From germline, CDR1 is SGHTA and CDR2 FQGNSA. J lost 6 bases, V lost 5 bases, and 7 bases had no gene match. The CDR3 has 16 residues. The CDR3 nucleotides read TGTGCCAGCAGCCTCTCCGGGACTAGCGGGACCAATGAGCAGTTCTTC. This sequence encodes CASSLSGTSGTNEQFF.

The V and J genes are TRBV5-1 and TRBJ2-3; possibly TRBD1 for D (6 bases). Germline values: CDR1 SGHRS, CDR2 YFSETQ. The CDR3 totals 15 residues. Trimming pared 2 bases from V and 0 bases from J, leaving 10 bases between. CDR3 sequence reads: CASSFGQSSTDTQYF. CDR3 nucleotide sequence: TGCGCCAGCAGCTTTGGACAGTCAAGCACAGATACGCAGTATTTT. Full variable domain (outside the CDR3, taken from reference TRBV5-1 and TRBJ2-3): KAGVTQTPRYLIKTRGQQVTLSCSPISGHRSVSWYQQTPGQGLQFLFEYFSETQRNKGNFPGRFSGRQFSNSRSEMNVSTLELGDSALYLCASSFGQSSTDTQYFGPGTRLTVL.

This sequence joins TRBV12-5 and TRBJ2-1, with a weak D call TRBD1 (6 bases). V gave up 5 bases and J gave up 6 bases, with 8 bases separating them. This CDR3 region has 12 residues. Germline assignment: CDR1 LGHNT and CDR2 FRNRAP. CDR3 protein: CASGQDSNEQFF. CDR3 nucleotide sequence: TGTGCTAGTGGTCAGGACAGCAATGAGCAGTTCTTC.

This rearrangement joins TRBV30 to TRBJ1-3; no reliable D call. The V end lost 3 bases, the J end lost 4 bases, and 10 bases lay between the germline ends. This CDR3 has 13 residues. Germline-derived CDR1 and CDR2 are GTSNPN and SVGIG (reference sequence). The CDR3 here is CAWREARGNTIYF. CDR3 DNA: TGTGCCTGGAGGGAGGCCAGGGGAAACACCATATATTTT.